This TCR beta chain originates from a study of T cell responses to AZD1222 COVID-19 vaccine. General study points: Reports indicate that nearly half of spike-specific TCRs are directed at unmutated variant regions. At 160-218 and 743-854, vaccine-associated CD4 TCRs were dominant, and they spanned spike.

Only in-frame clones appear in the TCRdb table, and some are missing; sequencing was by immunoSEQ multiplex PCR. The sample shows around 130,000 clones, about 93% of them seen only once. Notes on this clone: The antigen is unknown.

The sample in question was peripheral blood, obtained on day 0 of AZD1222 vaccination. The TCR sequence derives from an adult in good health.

CDR3 bases: TGTGCCAGCAGCTCGCCTGTTGACAGGGGGTTTGGGGGGAATCAGCCCCAGCATTTT. It translates to CASSSPVDRGFGGNQPQHF. The chain uses TRBV7-2 and TRBJ1-5, with 9 bases fitting TRBD1. The length of the CDR3 is 19 residues. J was trimmed by 4 bases and V by 4 bases; bases with no gene match: 17. Germline loops: CDR1 SGHTA, CDR2 FQGNSA.